This TCR beta chain came from a study of cytomegalovirus exposure and HLA in healthy donors. Study at large: Counted in an early data release were about 86 million unique TCRs from HLA-typed donors. Findings of the study overall: Analysis was performed later, and it showed HLA-associated TCR beta chains to be more clonally expanded than equally common others. Researchers catalogued approximately 160 TCR beta chains as cytomegalovirus-associated. Information on immune exposure was restricted to one variable (CMV serostatus).

Remarks on this clone: Its target is not known.

The PCR was carried out with 60 Vbeta primers and 13 Jbeta primers. The assay was immunoSEQ multiplex PCR, and TCRdb's table has in-frame clones only and misses some. The sample contains approximately 130,000 clones, about 73% of which appear only once. The CDR3 loop spans 16 amino acids. The sequence was obtained from a woman in her 40s in good health and CMV-seronegative. Sequenced material: PBMCs. The V gene is TRBV21-1, the J gene TRBJ1-1; the table calls TRBD1, which could not be checked here. TRBV21-1 is designated a pseudogene. CDR3 DNA: TGTGCCAGCAGCATTACTCACAGGGGGAAGGAAGGTGAAGCTTTCTTT. Translated: CASSITHRGKEGEAFF.